The 29 T cell receptor beta chains below all came from one sample that was sequenced in a study of CD8 T cells in Susac syndrome. Reverse transcription used about 0.45 to 1 ug RNA and random hexamers. TCRdb processed the immunoSEQ multiplex PCR reads anew with MiXCR; each CDR3 protein has one entry. The sample lists about 180,000 distinct CDR3 sequences; 95% were seen once. Input material: CD4+ T cells from PBMCs. The source of these receptors is a human donor with multiple sclerosis.

The CDR3 spells CASSLRQGMSYSPLHF. The CDR3, as DNA: TGTGCCAGCAGCTTGCGACAGGGAATGAGTTATTCACCCCTCCACTTT. The chain has TRBV5-6 and TRBJ1-6; 7 bases line up with TRBD1. Germline V gives CDR1 SGHDT, CDR2 YYEEEE. Trimming cost V 1 base and J 8 bases; bases outside gene matches: 9. CDR3 length: 16 residues.

The rearrangement joins TRBV20-1 to TRBJ2-5, with D unresolved. V lost 2 bases, J lost 4 bases, and 11 bases lay in between. The germline V gene has CDR1 DFQATT and CDR2 SNEGSKA (reference sequence). The CDR3 sequence is 13 residues long. For the CDR3, the DNA is TGCAGTGCTAGAATGGCGGCGTTAGAGACCCAGTACTTC. Amino acids: CSARMAALETQYF.

The chain has TRBV10-3 and TRBJ1-5, with TRBD1 matching over 9 bases. Germline V gene lookup returns CDR1 ENHRY and CDR2 SYGVKD. The CDR3 is made up of 12 amino acids. V trimming: 4 bases; J trimming: 9 bases; junction bases outside the gene matches: 1. In nucleotides, the CDR3 is TGTGCCATCAGTGTGGACAGGGGGCCCCAGCATTTT. Amino acids: CAISVDRGPQHF.

This chain uses TRBV20-1 with TRBJ2-4, with 11 bases fitting TRBD2. Looked up from germline, CDR1 is DFQATT and CDR2 is SNEGSKA (reference sequence). The CDR3 consists of 15 residues. Unmatched junction bases numbered 9, after V lost 5 bases and J lost 6 bases. The DNA of the CDR3 is TGCAGTGCTCCCAATGGGCTAGCGGGGGGAAACATTCAGTACTTC. The encoded protein is CSAPNGLAGGNIQYF.

The chain has TRBV3-1 and TRBJ2-7, with D unresolved. The CDR3 is 12 amino acids. The ends were cut back, 4 bases at V and 4 bases at J, with 8 bases in the middle. From germline, CDR1 is LGHDT and CDR2 YNNKEL (reference sequence). CDR3 sequence (DNA): TGTGCCAGCAGCCTACAGAAGTACGAGCAGTACTTC. Translating gives CASSLQKYEQYF.

In nucleotides, the CDR3 is TGTGCCAGCAGCTTTGGACACGGAGCCTACGAGCAGTACTTC. This translates into CASSFGHGAYEQYF. The chain recombines TRBV5-4 with TRBJ2-7; TRBD1 is a possible D gene (5 bases). The CDR3 has 14 amino acids. V was cut by 2 bases and J by 2 bases, with 11 bases left in between. Germline V gene data show CDR1 as SGHNT and CDR2 as YYREEE (reference sequence). The full variable domain, in which reference TRBV5-4 and TRBJ2-7 provide the parts outside the CDR3, is ETGVTQSPTHLIKTRGQQVTLRCSSQSGHNTVSWYQQALGQGPQFIFQYYREEENGRGNFPPRFSGLQFPNYSSELNVNALELDDSALYLCASSFGHGAYEQYFGPGTRLTVT.

The genes are TRBV20-1 and TRBJ1-5; weak D call: TRBD1 (6 bases). V dropped 3 bases and J dropped 1 base, with 13 bases sitting between them. The CDR3 runs 15 residues. CDR1 and CDR2 from the germline V gene are DFQATT and SNEGSKA (reference sequence). The CDR3 sequence is CSARETGSSNQPQHF. Written as DNA, the CDR3 is TGCAGTGCTAGGGAGACAGGCTCCAGCAATCAGCCCCAGCATTTT.

This sequence joins TRBV23-1 and TRBJ1-1; D unresolved. TRBV23-1 falls under the ORF class, with uncertain function. Trimming pared 3 bases from V and 4 bases from J, leaving 15 bases between. CDR3 length: 15 residues. CDR3 DNA sequence: TGCGCCAGCAGTCAGATCGGGAGAAGTGGCACTGAAGCTTTCTTT. Its protein is CASSQIGRSGTEAFF.

This chain uses TRBV5-1 with TRBJ2-3; 9 bases agree with TRBD1. CDR1 and CDR2 (germline): SGHRS, YFSETQ. This CDR3 has 14 amino acids. V shed 4 bases, J shed 3 bases, and the junction held 3 bases outside the gene matches. The CDR3 DNA follows: TGCGCCAGCAGCGAACAGGGGGCGACAGATACGCAGTATTTT. Translating it yields CASSEQGATDTQYF. Variable domain in full (rest from reference TRBV5-1 and TRBJ2-3): KAGVTQTPRYLIKTRGQQVTLSCSPISGHRSVSWYQQTPGQGLQFLFEYFSETQRNKGNFPGRFSGRQFSNSRSEMNVSTLELGDSALYLCASSEQGATDTQYFGPGTRLTVL.

The chain couples TRBV7-3 to TRBJ2-3, with 10 nucleotides matching TRBD2. Per the germline V gene, CDR1 is SGHTA and CDR2 is FQGTGA. The CDR3 loop spans 16 amino acids. The junction had 10 bases not matched to a gene; V was cut back by 5 bases and J by 5 bases. The DNA of the CDR3 is TGTGCCAGCAGCCTTCAGGGTTCTAGCGGGGGAGATACGCAGTATTTT. Its translation: CASSLQGSSGGDTQYF.

The genes are TRBV30 and TRBJ2-1; 10 nucleotides match TRBD2. The V gene end was trimmed by 4 bases and the J gene end by 4 bases; junction bases not matched to a gene: 4. Looked up from germline, CDR1 is GTSNPN and CDR2 is SVGIG (reference sequence). The CDR3 spans 14 residues. The CDR3 here is CAWTPSGGYNEQFF. The CDR3 DNA is TGTGCCTGGACCCCTAGCGGGGGTTACAATGAGCAGTTCTTC.

The chain carries TRBV30 and TRBJ2-1; D ambiguous. This CDR3 is built from 14 residues. Looked up from germline, CDR1 is GTSNPN and CDR2 is SVGIG (reference sequence). V was shortened by 3 bases and J by 0 bases, with 9 bases between the two germline ends. The DNA for the CDR3 is TGTGCCTGGAGCCCTGGGAACTCCTACAATGAGCAGTTCTTC. It yields the protein CAWSPGNSYNEQFF.

The V gene is TRBV3-1, the J gene TRBJ1-1; D is unclear. V lost 1 base, J lost 1 base, and 13 bases lay in between. The length of the CDR3 is 16 residues. CDR1 and CDR2 (germline): LGHDT, YNNKEL (reference sequence). The CDR3 bases are TGTGCCAGCAGCCAAGGAGGTGGGTGGCGGAACACTGAAGCTTTCTTT. Translating gives CASSQGGGWRNTEAFF.

This clonotype was picked up one time. V usage is TRBV5-4 and J usage is TRBJ2-3; possible D gene TRBD1, 6 bases. The CDR3 spans 15 residues. The V end was cut by 1 base, the J end by 5 bases, with 14 bases between. The germline V gene has CDR1 SGHNT and CDR2 YYREEE (reference sequence). The CDR3 DNA follows: TGTGCCAGCAGCTTGAGCTTGGGGGCCGTAGATACGCAGTATTTT. Its protein product is CASSLSLGAVDTQYF.

The chain joins TRBV7-9 to TRBJ1-1; 7 bases agree with TRBD1. V lost 7 bases to trimming and J lost 3 bases; unmatched junction nucleotides: 17. Germline CDR1 SEHNR, CDR2 FQNEAQ (reference sequence). This CDR3 is built from 17 residues. CDR3 DNA sequence: TGTGCCAGCAACGAGGCCCGTGGTGGGACAGCACACACTGAAGCTTTCTTT. Translation: CASNEARGGTAHTEAFF.

The rearrangement joins TRBV20-1 to TRBJ1-1, with 8 positions matching TRBD1. The CDR3 runs 16 residues. Germline assignment: CDR1 DFQATT and CDR2 SNEGSKA (reference sequence). V lost 0 bases and J lost 0; bases outside the gene matches: 6. CDR3 coding DNA: TGCAGTGCTAGAGATGGGCAGGGGGCGATGAACACTGAAGCTTTCTTT. Translation: CSARDGQGAMNTEAFF.

This chain joins TRBV5-1 and TRBJ1-1, with D possibly being TRBD1 (5 bases). The CDR3 consists of 13 residues. V was shortened by 2 bases and J by 6 bases, with 11 bases between the two germline ends. Germline V gene sequence: CDR1 SGHRS, CDR2 YFSETQ. DNA for the CDR3: TGCGCCAGCAGCTTCAGGGAGGTAGCTGAAGCTTTCTTT. Translation: CASSFREVAEAFF.

V usage is TRBV5-4 and J usage is TRBJ2-6, with TRBD2 matching 7 bases. CDR3 length: 16 residues. The germline CDR1 and CDR2 sequences are SGHNT and YYREEE (reference sequence). With V trimmed by 4 bases and J by 3 bases, 7 bases remained unmatched. CDR3 nucleotides: TGTGCCAGCAGCCCCAAAGGGGAGGGTGGGGCCAACGTCCTGACTTTC. This codes for CASSPKGEGGANVLTF.

The V gene is TRBV6-2 or TRBV6-3, the J gene TRBJ2-7; D gene ambiguous. The CDR3 length is 12 residues. The germline V gene has CDR1 MNHEY and CDR2 SVGEGT. V was trimmed by 10 bases and J by 2 bases, leaving 12 bases between them. CDR3 sequence reads: CATKDPAYEQYF. CDR3 DNA: TGTGCCACCAAGGACCCAGCCTACGAGCAGTACTTC.

This clonotype was found once. The gene calls are TRBV5-1 and TRBJ1-2; possible D gene TRBD1, 5 bases. Germline lookup yields CDR1 SGHRS and CDR2 YFSETQ. V lost 0 bases and J 3 bases, leaving 6 bases between the germline ends. The CDR3 is made up of 13 amino acids. This CDR3 is CASSLEGHYGYTF. In DNA form, the CDR3 reads TGCGCCAGCAGCTTGGAGGGGCACTATGGCTACACCTTC.

The chain is built from TRBV3-1 and TRBJ2-1; no clear D. Trimming removed 1 base at V and 9 bases at J, with 13 bases between. This CDR3 is 14 amino acids long. Germline lookup yields CDR1 LGHDT and CDR2 YNNKEL (reference sequence). Here the CDR3 DNA reads TGTGCCAGCAGCCAAGGATTGGTTCCGGGTGAGCAGTTCTTC. It translates to CASSQGLVPGEQFF.

This chain uses TRBV20-1 with TRBJ2-1; 13 bases match TRBD2. Germline V gene data show CDR1 as DFQATT and CDR2 as SNEGSKA (reference sequence). The CDR3 consists of 17 residues. The J segment lost 4 bases and the V segment lost 0 bases, leaving 6 bases of the junction unmatched. The CDR3 is CSARDLATSGGYNEQFF. For the CDR3, the DNA is TGCAGTGCTAGAGATCTCGCGACTAGCGGGGGGTACAATGAGCAGTTCTTC.

This clonotype was recorded once. This chain uses TRBV13 with TRBJ2-7; 9 positions agree with TRBD1. CDR1 and CDR2 from the germline V gene are PRHDT and FYEKMQ (reference sequence). V gave up 4 bases and J gave up 2 bases; unmatched junction bases: 9. The CDR3 loop spans 16 amino acids. The CDR3 region is CASSSTEGTGTYEQYF. Written as DNA, the CDR3 is TGTGCCAGCAGCTCGACGGAGGGGACAGGGACCTACGAGCAGTACTTC.

V gene TRBV5-1 combines with J gene TRBJ1-1; possibly TRBD1 for D (6 bases). Germline V lookup: CDR1 SGHRS, CDR2 YFSETQ. CDR3 length: 18 amino acids. V shed 1 base and J shed 1 base, with 20 bases lying between them. CDR3 loop: CASSLFPQGRTKNTEAFF. Here the CDR3 DNA reads TGCGCCAGCAGCTTGTTTCCCCAGGGGAGGACAAAGAACACTGAAGCTTTCTTT. The full variable domain, its missing parts supplied by reference TRBV5-1 and TRBJ1-1, is KAGVTQTPRYLIKTRGQQVTLSCSPISGHRSVSWYQQTPGQGLQFLFEYFSETQRNKGNFPGRFSGRQFSNSRSEMNVSTLELGDSALYLCASSLFPQGRTKNTEAFFGQGTRLTVV.

This chain connects TRBV2 to TRBJ2-1; 9 bases align to TRBD1. This CDR3 spans 14 amino acids. CDR1 and CDR2 (germline): SNHLY, FYNNEI. Unmatched junction bases numbered 8, after V lost 6 bases and J lost 8 bases. The CDR3 protein is CASSPDRGGDEQFF. DNA of the CDR3: TGTGCCAGCAGCCCGGACAGGGGCGGTGATGAGCAGTTCTTC.

This chain joins TRBV7-2 and TRBJ1-5; D unclear. This CDR3 has 15 amino acids. Germline CDR1 SGHTA, CDR2 FQGNSA. Trimming took 5 bases from V and 2 from J, leaving 13 bases between them. CDR3 amino acids: CASSLTAGGNQPQHF. The CDR3 DNA is TGTGCCAGCAGCCTAACCGCGGGCGGCAATCAGCCCCAGCATTTT.

The V gene is TRBV19, the J gene TRBJ2-1; a weak D match, TRBD2 (6 bases). Trimming took off 3 bases at V and 2 bases at J, with 11 bases between the two ends. Germline V gene data show CDR1 as LNHDA and CDR2 as SQIVND (reference sequence). The length of the CDR3 is 15 residues. CDR3 in DNA: TGTGCCAGTAGTATTGGGGGGTCAACCTACAATGAGCAGTTCTTC. Amino acid sequence: CASSIGGSTYNEQFF.

The chain combines TRBV30 with TRBJ1-6, with unresolved D. Germline values: CDR1 GTSNPN, CDR2 SVGIG (reference sequence). The CDR3 sequence is 12 residues long. The germline V and J ends were trimmed by 3 bases and 3 bases, with 3 bases remaining between them. The CDR3 spells CAWRGYNSPLHF. DNA for the CDR3: TGTGCCTGGAGGGGCTATAATTCACCCCTCCACTTT.

This sequence joins TRBV9 and TRBJ1-6, with a weak D call TRBD1 (6 bases). The CDR3 runs 16 residues. V was shortened by 2 bases and J by 4 bases, with 13 bases between the two germline ends. The germline CDR1 and CDR2 sequences are SGDLS and YYNGEE. CDR3 loop: CASSVGGTQYNSPLHF. CDR3 sequence (DNA): TGTGCCAGCAGCGTGGGCGGGACACAGTATAATTCACCCCTCCACTTT.